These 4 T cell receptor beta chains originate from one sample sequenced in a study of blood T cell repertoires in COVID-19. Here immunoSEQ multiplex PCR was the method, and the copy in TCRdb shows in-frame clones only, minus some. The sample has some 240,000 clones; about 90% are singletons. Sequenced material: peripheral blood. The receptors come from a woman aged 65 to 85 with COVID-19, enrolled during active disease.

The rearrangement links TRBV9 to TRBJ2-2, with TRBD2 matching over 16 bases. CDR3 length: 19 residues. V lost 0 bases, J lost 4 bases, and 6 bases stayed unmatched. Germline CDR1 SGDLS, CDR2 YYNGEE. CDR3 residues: CASSVDPGLAGGGTGELFF. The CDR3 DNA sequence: TGTGCCAGCAGCGTAGATCCGGGACTAGCGGGAGGGGGCACCGGGGAGCTGTTTTTT.

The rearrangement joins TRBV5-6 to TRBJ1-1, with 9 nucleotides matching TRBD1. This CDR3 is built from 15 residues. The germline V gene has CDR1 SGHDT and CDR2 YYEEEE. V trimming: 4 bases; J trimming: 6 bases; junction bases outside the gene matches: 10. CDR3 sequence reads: CASSPRTGVSAEAFF. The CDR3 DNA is TGTGCCAGCAGCCCAAGGACAGGGGTGAGCGCTGAAGCTTTCTTT.

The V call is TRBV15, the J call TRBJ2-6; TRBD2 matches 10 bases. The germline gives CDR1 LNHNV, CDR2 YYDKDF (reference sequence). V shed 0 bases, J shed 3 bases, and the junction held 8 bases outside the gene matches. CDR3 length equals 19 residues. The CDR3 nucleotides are TGTGCCACCAGCAGAGATCGGCTAGCGGGAGTAGGTGGGGCCAACGTCCTGACTTTC. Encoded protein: CATSRDRLAGVGGANVLTF.

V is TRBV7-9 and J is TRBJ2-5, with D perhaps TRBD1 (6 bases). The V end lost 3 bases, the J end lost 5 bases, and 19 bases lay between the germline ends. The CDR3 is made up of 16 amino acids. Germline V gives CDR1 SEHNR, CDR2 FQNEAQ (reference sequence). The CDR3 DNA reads TGTGCCAGCAGCTTCCTGGCGGGCAGGGGTAGGGAGACCCAGTACTTC. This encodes CASSFLAGRGRETQYF.